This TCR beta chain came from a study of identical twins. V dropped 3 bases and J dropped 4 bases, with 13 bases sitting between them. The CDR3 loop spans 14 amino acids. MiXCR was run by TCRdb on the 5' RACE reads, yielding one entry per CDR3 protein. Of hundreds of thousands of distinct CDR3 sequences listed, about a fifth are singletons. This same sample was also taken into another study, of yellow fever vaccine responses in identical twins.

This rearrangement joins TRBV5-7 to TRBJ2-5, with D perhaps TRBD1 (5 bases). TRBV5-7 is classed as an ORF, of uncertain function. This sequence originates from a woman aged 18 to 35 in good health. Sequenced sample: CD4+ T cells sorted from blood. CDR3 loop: CASSWAGRGETQYF. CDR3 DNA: TGTGCCAGCAGCTGGGCAGGGCGAGGAGAGACCCAGTACTTC.